This T cell receptor beta chain stems from a study of T cell responses to AZD1222 COVID-19 vaccine. Whole-study results and caveats: Clonal diversity was possibly underestimated, and the donors were mostly white British, with more females. Every sample of the repertoires postdated the peak T cell response. Elevations in Spike-specific TCR breadth and depth followed administration of two AZD1222 doses.

Some clones are missing from TCRdb's copy, which holds only in-frame ones; the method was immunoSEQ multiplex PCR. Of about 150,000 clones listed, about 82% were seen once; the top ten hold 7.9%. Regarding this clone: Antigen specificity is unknown.

V lost 1 base and J lost 4; bases outside the gene matches: 7. From germline, CDR1 is SGHRS and CDR2 YFSETQ. The CDR3 covers 15 residues. The specimen was peripheral blood, collected 28 days after the second dose of the MenACWY control vaccine. This TCR was sampled from an adult who received the MenACWY meningococcal vaccine as a control. This chain joins TRBV5-1 and TRBJ1-1, with 7 bases fitting TRBD1. The CDR3 DNA sequence: TGCGCCAGCAGCTTGATTGAGACAGGGACCACTGAAGCTTTCTTT. Amino acid sequence: CASSLIETGTTEAFF.